In this sample, the clone carrying this TCR beta chain turned up many times. This sample was taken from a study of blood T cells in healthy people across ages. A second PCR of roughly 7 to 11 cycles used a sample-barcoded 5' primer and a J-beta primer mix. TCRdb re-derived calls from the 5' RACE reads in MiXCR, one entry per CDR3 protein. The sample has about 930,000 distinct CDR3 sequences; 29% are singletons. This sample was shared with a second study, whose subject was T cells of mothers and their children. That paper states: Five or six children and their three healthy Caucasian mothers were the donors. Researchers put all of the extracted RNA into cDNA synthesis, using approximately 1.5 ug per 15 ul.

This receptor was identified in a woman aged 40 to 50 in good health. Specimen: blood.

CDR3 protein: CASSLGRQGTKNIQYF. DNA of the CDR3: TGTGCCAGCAGCTTAGGGAGACAGGGCACCAAAAACATTCAGTACTTC. The chain joins TRBV11-1 to TRBJ2-4; 7 positions match TRBD1. The germline gives CDR1 SGHAT, CDR2 FQDESV (reference sequence). This CDR3 is 16 amino acids long. The V segment lost 1 base and the J segment 2 bases; nucleotides outside the gene matches: 5.